Listed below are T cell receptor beta chains from one sample, sequenced in a study of shared clonotypes between healthy human individuals. Clones were read by immunoSEQ multiplex PCR, and TCRdb kept only the in-frame ones, dropping some. The sample records approximately 2,300,000 clones, 85% to 95% being singletons. Material for sequencing was naive CD4+ T cells from PBMCs. The source is a man between 18 and 35 years old in good health. Some clones in this sample may be carry-over from other donors' samples. Both conserved end residues are part of each CDR3. Fields, in order: clone size, V gene, J gene, D gene, CDR3 DNA, CDR3 protein. D genes are given only for firm matches. Not all rows give a size; the values are once, few, many and, for expanded clones, a class.

NA	TRBV5-1	TRBJ1-1	TRBD1	TGCGCCAGCAGGTTCGGTGGGACAGGGGGGAACACTGAAGCTTTCTTT	CASRFGGTGGNTEAFF
NA	TRBV5-6	TRBJ2-3	TRBD2	TGTGCCAGCAGTTTCCTGACTACAGCGGGAGGGTCAGGAGATACGCAGTATTTT	CASSFLTTAGGSGDTQYF
NA	TRBV28	TRBJ2-1	TRBD2	TGTGCCAGCAGTACCGGACTAGCGTCGGTCAATGAGCAGTTCTTC	CASSTGLASVNEQFF
NA	TRBV5-4	TRBJ2-5	NA	TGTGCCAGCAGCCCCGAACCGACAGAGACCCAGTACTTC	CASSPEPTETQYF
NA	TRBV5-1	TRBJ1-3	TRBD1	TGCGCCAGCAGCCCCCCAGGGGGCGAAGGAAACACCATATATTTT	CASSPPGGEGNTIYF
few	TRBV5-1	TRBJ1-5	NA	TGCGCCAGCAGTTTGGACGGGGGAAGCAATCAGCCCCAGCATTTT	CASSLDGGSNQPQHF
NA	TRBV5-4	TRBJ1-1	NA	TGCGCCAGCAGCTTGGAGGAGGGGATGAACACTGAAGCTTTCTTT	CASSLEEGMNTEAFF
NA	TRBV5-4	TRBJ2-5	TRBD2	TGTGCCAGCACCAGACTAGCGGGAGTTGGGGAGACCCAGTACTTC	CASTRLAGVGETQYF
NA	TRBV28	TRBJ1-2	NA	TGTGCCAGCCGGGGACGGACCTATGGCTACACCTTC	CASRGRTYGYTF
once	TRBV5-4	TRBJ2-3	NA	TGTGCCAGCAGCCCGCCTGGGGGTACGCAGTATTTT	CASSPPGGTQYF
NA	TRBV27	TRBJ1-2	TRBD1	TGTGCCAGCATTGGGCATGGCCAGACAGGGAACTATGGCTACACCTTC	CASIGHGQTGNYGYTF
NA	TRBV19	TRBJ2-7	TRBD1	TGTGCCAGTAGTGGGTTGGGACAGGGACCCTACGAGCAGTACTTC	CASSGLGQGPYEQYF
once	TRBV30	TRBJ1-2	NA	TGTGCCTGGAGTCGGGGGTTGAACTATGGCTACACCTTC	CAWSRGLNYGYTF
NA	TRBV5-1	TRBJ1-2	NA	TGCGCCAGCAGCCTAAGCGAGGGGCCCCACTCCTATGGCTACACCTTC	CASSLSEGPHSYGYTF
NA	TRBV6-5	TRBJ1-2	TRBD1	TGTGCCAGCAGTTACTCGGGAAGGGGGCCCAACTATGGCTACACCTTC	CASSYSGRGPNYGYTF
NA	TRBV11-2	TRBJ1-4	NA	TGTGCCAGCAGCTTAGGGCCCCTCAACGGTGAAAAACTGTTTTTT	CASSLGPLNGEKLFF
NA	TRBV4-2	TRBJ2-3	NA	TGTGCCAGCAGCCAAGATCCCCCCACAGATACGCAGTATTTT	CASSQDPPTDTQYF
NA	TRBV5-1	TRBJ1-2	NA	TGCGCCAGCCCTACGGAGGATGGCTACACCTTC	CASPTEDGYTF
NA	TRBV7-3	TRBJ2-5	NA	TGTGCCAGCAGCCCTCGGGGGAACCAAGAGACCCAGTACTTC	CASSPRGNQETQYF
NA	TRBV11-2	TRBJ2-1	NA	TGTGCCAGCAGCTTTAGGAGGACGGCCTACAATGAGCAGTTCTTC	CASSFRRTAYNEQFF
once	TRBV9	TRBJ2-3	TRBD2	TGTGCCAGCAGCCCTAACCCGCTAGCGGGAGGGTCGGATACGCAGTATTTT	CASSPNPLAGGSDTQYF
NA	TRBV4-1	TRBJ2-1	NA	TGCGCCAGCAGCCGAACACCCCCCTCCTACAATGAGCAGTTCTTC	CASSRTPPSYNEQFF